A selection of T cell receptor beta chains follows, all from one sample in a study of shared clonotypes between healthy human individuals. Using immunoSEQ multiplex PCR, the repertoire was profiled, and TCRdb retains in-frame clones only, with some absent. The sample comprises over a million clones, about 96% of which are singletons, and roughly 1.1% rests with the top ten. What was sequenced was naive CD4+ T cells sorted from blood. The receptors were gathered from a man aged 25 to 40 in good health. The CDR3 runs from the conserved cysteine through the conserved F or W. A D gene is named only where the DNA matches it firmly. Not every row has a clone size; where given, it reads once, few, many or a size class.

J	size	length	D	V	DNA	CDR3
TRBJ2-2	.	13	.	TRBV7-2	TGTGCCAGCAGCTTAGTGCAGGCAGTGGAGCTGTTTTTT	CASSLVQAVELFF
TRBJ2-1	.	17	TRBD2	TRBV5-8	TGTGCCAGTTTGGGACTAGCGGGAGGGCCGGTTTACAATGAGCAGTTCTTC	CASLGLAGGPVYNEQFF
TRBJ2-1	.	16	.	TRBV9	TGTGCCAGCAGCGTAGGGCCCCAGGTGTGGGGTAATGAGCAGTTCTTC	CASSVGPQVWGNEQFF
TRBJ1-4	.	18	TRBD1	TRBV27	TGTGCCAGCAGTTCGAAGGCGGTCGACAGGGGTGGGAATGAAAAACTGTTTTTT	CASSSKAVDRGGNEKLFF
TRBJ2-5	.	14	TRBD1	TRBV29-1	TGCAGCGGCCGGGACAGGAGACCCCAAGAGACCCAGTACTTC	CSGRDRRPQETQYF
TRBJ2-7	once	13	.	TRBV7-2	TGTGCCAGCAGCTTACTAGCGTCCTACGAGCAGTACTTC	CASSLLASYEQYF
TRBJ1-4	.	16	.	TRBV5-4	TGTGCCAGCAGCTTGGGTCGCGGTGGGATTAATGAAAAACTGTTTTTT	CASSLGRGGINEKLFF
TRBJ2-3	.	14	TRBD2	TRBV28	TGTGCCAGCGGGGCGGGAGGGCCGATGAGTACGCAGTATTTT	CASGAGGPMSTQYF
TRBJ2-3	.	16	TRBD1	TRBV6-6	TGTGCCAGCAGCCACCGGGACAGGGGCGGCACAGATACGCAGTATTTT	CASSHRDRGGTDTQYF
TRBJ2-1	.	13	TRBD2	TRBV10-3	TGTGCCATCAAAACTAGCGGGAGGCACGAGCAGTTCTTC	CAIKTSGRHEQFF
TRBJ2-3	.	13	.	TRBV5-4	TGTGCCAGCAGCAAGGCGGACACAGATACGCAGTATTTT	CASSKADTDTQYF
TRBJ2-5	.	15	TRBD2	TRBV9	TGTGCCAGCAGCTTTAGTGGGAGGGACTGGGAGACCCAGTACTTC	CASSFSGRDWETQYF
TRBJ2-7	.	16	TRBD1	TRBV5-1	TGCGCCAGCAGCGTGACAGGGGCGCAGGAGCCCCACGAGCAGTACTTC	CASSVTGAQEPHEQYF
TRBJ2-3	.	16	.	TRBV5-6	TGTGCCAGCAGCTTGGTGGCAGGGGTATCCACAGATACGCAGTATTTT	CASSLVAGVSTDTQYF
TRBJ2-3	.	13	.	TRBV5-1	TGCGCCAGCAGCCCCCTTGTGTTAGATACGCAGTATTTT	CASSPLVLDTQYF
TRBJ2-4	.	14	TRBD1	TRBV19	TGTGCCAGTAGGGTCACAGGGGGGAGAAACATTCAGTACTTC	CASRVTGGRNIQYF
TRBJ1-5	.	15	.	TRBV4-1	TGCGCCAGCAGCCAAGACGGGGGTTATCGGCAGCCCCAGCATTTT	CASSQDGGYRQPQHF
TRBJ2-1	.	13	TRBD1	TRBV5-1	TGCGCCAGCAGCGTGGGACAGGACAATGAGCAGTTCTTC	CASSVGQDNEQFF
TRBJ2-7	.	14	.	TRBV7-9	TGTGCCAGCAGCCCCCGGGACCTAACCTACGAGCAGTACTTC	CASSPRDLTYEQYF
TRBJ1-1	.	14	.	TRBV18	TGTGCCAGCTCACCACAGATTTTGAACACTGAAGCTTTCTTT	CASSPQILNTEAFF
TRBJ2-7	.	14	.	TRBV15	TGTGCCACCAGTACGAACCCCAGCTCCTACGAGCAGTACTTC	CATSTNPSSYEQYF
TRBJ2-1	.	15	.	TRBV29-1	TGCAGCGTTGCAGGGTTGAATAATAGGAGAGGGGAGCAGTTCTTC	CSVAGLNNRRGEQFF
TRBJ2-1	.	15	TRBD2	TRBV7-2	TGTGCCAGCAGCCACCGGACTAGCGGGAGTGATGAGCAGTTCTTC	CASSHRTSGSDEQFF
TRBJ1-1	.	13	.	TRBV29-1	TGCAGCGTTGTAATCCAGGGGAACACTGAAGCTTTCTTT	CSVVIQGNTEAFF
TRBJ2-1	.	15	TRBD2	TRBV5-1	TGCGCCAGCAGCTTGCCTAGCGGGAGGGCATATGAGCAGTTCTTC	CASSLPSGRAYEQFF
TRBJ2-5	.	14	TRBD1	TRBV19	TGTGCCAGTAGTATTTGGACAGGAGAAGAGACCCAGTACTTC	CASSIWTGEETQYF
TRBJ1-2	.	15	.	TRBV4-3	TGCGCCAGCAGCCAATTTCAGGGCGGTGACTATGGCTACACCTTC	CASSQFQGGDYGYTF
TRBJ2-3	.	14	.	TRBV14	TGTGCCAGCAGCCAAAAGTTAGTCCCGGCGCAGTATATTTTT	CASSQKLVPAQYIF
TRBJ2-1	.	14	TRBD1	TRBV11-3	TGTGCCAGCAGCTACGGGGACAGTGTCAATGAGCAGTTCTTC	CASSYGDSVNEQFF
TRBJ2-5	.	15	.	TRBV5-6	TGTGCCAGCAGCTTGGAGACTACGTACCAAGAGACCCAGTACTTC	CASSLETTYQETQYF
TRBJ2-2	.	15	.	TRBV5-1	TGCGCCAGCAGCCCGGGGGCGATCCACACCGGGGAGCTGTTTTTT	CASSPGAIHTGELFF
TRBJ1-1	.	16	.	TRBV7-8	TGTGCCAGCAGCTTAGCACGGGGCGGAATGAACACTGAAGCTTTCTTT	CASSLARGGMNTEAFF
TRBJ2-1	.	11	TRBD1	TRBV5-1	TGCGCCAGCAGCTCAGACAGGGCACGGTTCTTC	CASSSDRARFF
TRBJ2-2	.	15	TRBD1	TRBV11-1	TGTGCCAGCAGCTTAACGAGACAGGGTATCGGGGAGCTGTTTTTT	CASSLTRQGIGELFF
TRBJ2-7	.	15	.	TRBV19	TGTGCCAGTAGTATCCCCCGGGGGGCGCGGATCGAGCAGTACTTC	CASSIPRGARIEQYF
TRBJ2-2	.	16	TRBD2	TRBV18	TGTGCCAGCTCACGCCCGGGACTAGCGGAATCCGGGGAGCTGTTTTTT	CASSRPGLAESGELFF
TRBJ2-1	.	16	.	TRBV2	TGTGCCAGCAGTGAAGCCAATACCGTCTTGGCTATCGAGCAGTTCTTC	CASSEANTVLAIEQFF
TRBJ2-7	.	14	TRBD1	TRBV15	TGTGCCACCAGCAGGGGTACAGGGGGCTACGAGCAGTACTTC	CATSRGTGGYEQYF
TRBJ2-2	few	17	TRBD1	TRBV18	TGTGCCAGCTCATCGCGTGTCAAGGGGGCAGACACCGGGGAGCTGTTTTTT	CASSSRVKGADTGELFF
TRBJ2-7	.	15	.	TRBV5-5	TGTGCCAGCAGCCCCCATGAGTGGGCCTCCTACGAGCAGTACTTC	CASSPHEWASYEQYF
TRBJ2-2	.	15	.	TRBV5-1	TGCGCCAGCAGCTTGAAGGTGGGAGGCCCCGGGGAGCTGTTTTTT	CASSLKVGGPGELFF
TRBJ2-7	.	13	.	TRBV7-2	TGTGCCAGCAGCCCGCGGCCTAGCGATGAGCAGTACTTC	CASSPRPSDEQYF
TRBJ2-6	.	17	TRBD2	TRBV5-1	TGCGCCAGCAGCTTGGGCGGGGGGTCCGGTGGGGCCAACGTCCTGACTTTC	CASSLGGGSGGANVLTF
TRBJ2-6	.	14	.	TRBV19	TGTGCCAGTAAGGGGGTCTCTGGGGCCAACGTCCTGACTTTC	CASKGVSGANVLTF
TRBJ2-2	.	15	TRBD2	TRBV2	TGTGCCAGCGGGTGGCCTAGCGGGCCCACCGGGGAGCTGTTTTTT	CASGWPSGPTGELFF